This T cell receptor beta chain was recovered during a study of T cells in Graves' hyperthyroidism and ophthalmopathy. This clonotype was observed at least ten times. What it binds is not known. V lost 2 bases, J lost 0 bases, and 11 bases lay in between. The CDR3 consists of 16 residues. From germline, CDR1 is KGHSH and CDR2 LQKENI. Findings and caveats of the study: Through a model of 13 V-J features, ophthalmopathy was separated from stable hyperthyroidism.

RNA transcripts yielded amplified TCR beta CDR3 regions. HTBI primers drove first-round RT-PCR of the TCR CDR3. TCRdb analysed the multiplex PCR reads with MiXCR anew, one entry per CDR3 protein. The sample yields more than 350,000 distinct CDR3 sequences, about 16% seen once. Participants, patients aged 18 to 65, had newly diagnosed hyperthyroidism with a duration under 2 months. Fresh peripheral blood, 7.5 to 10 ml, was the source of the PBMCs. The receptor comes from a woman aged 25 to 39 with Graves' hyperthyroidism. The rearrangement links TRBV18 to TRBJ1-3, with D maybe TRBD1 (5 bases). Sequencing was performed on blood. CDR3 sequence reads: CASSPVGGISGNTIYF. The CDR3 bases are TGTGCCAGCTCACCAGTCGGGGGTATCTCTGGAAACACCATATATTTT. Full variable domain (missing parts from reference TRBV18 and TRBJ1-3): NAGVMQNPRHLVRRRGQEARLRCSPMKGHSHVYWYRQLPEEGLKFMVYLQKENIIDESGMPKERFSAEFPKEGPSILRIQQVVRGDSAAYFCASSPVGGISGNTIYFGEGSWLTVV.